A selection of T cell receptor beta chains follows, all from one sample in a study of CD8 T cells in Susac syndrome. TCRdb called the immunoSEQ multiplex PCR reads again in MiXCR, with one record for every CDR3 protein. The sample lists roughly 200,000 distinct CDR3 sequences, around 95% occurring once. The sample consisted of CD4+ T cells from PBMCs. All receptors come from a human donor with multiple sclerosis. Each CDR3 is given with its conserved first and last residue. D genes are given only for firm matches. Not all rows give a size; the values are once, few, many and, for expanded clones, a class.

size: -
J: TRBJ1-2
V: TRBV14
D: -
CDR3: CASSQGEVVCNYGYTF
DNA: TGTGCCAGCAGCCAAGGGGAGGTCGTTTGTAACTATGGCTACACCTTC

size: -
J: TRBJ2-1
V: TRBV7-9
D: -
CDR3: CASSPNSFNEQFF
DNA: TGTGCCAGCAGTCCCAACAGTTTCAATGAGCAGTTCTTC

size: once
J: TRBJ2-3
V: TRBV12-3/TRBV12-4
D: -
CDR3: CASSLLRGAVDTQYF
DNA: TGTGCCAGCAGTTTACTCAGGGGCGCAGTAGATACGCAGTATTTT

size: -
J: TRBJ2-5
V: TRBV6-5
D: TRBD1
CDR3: CASSYLGTGVTKETQYF
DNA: TGTGCCAGCAGTTACTTAGGGACAGGGGTAACGAAAGAGACCCAGTACTTC

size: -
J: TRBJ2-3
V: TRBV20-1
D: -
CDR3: CSARGSRVGTDTQYF
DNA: TGCAGTGCTAGAGGGAGTCGGGTGGGCACAGATACGCAGTATTTT

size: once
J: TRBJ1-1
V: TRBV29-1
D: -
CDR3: CSVVGARMNTEAFF
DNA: TGCAGCGTCGTAGGGGCCCGAATGAACACTGAAGCTTTCTTT

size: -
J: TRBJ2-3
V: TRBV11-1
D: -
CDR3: CASSPRGGRGDTQYF
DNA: TGTGCCAGCAGCCCGAGGGGGGGGCGGGGAGATACGCAGTATTTT

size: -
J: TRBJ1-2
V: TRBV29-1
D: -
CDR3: CSVGGQIYGYTF
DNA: TGCAGCGTCGGCGGACAGATCTATGGCTACACCTTC

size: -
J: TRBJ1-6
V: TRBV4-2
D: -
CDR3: CASSQDSGYGSPLHF
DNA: TGTGCCAGCAGTCAAGATTCGGGGTATGGTTCACCCCTCCACTTT

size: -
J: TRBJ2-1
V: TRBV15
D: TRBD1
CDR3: CATSNYRGDEQFF
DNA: TGTGCCACCAGCAACTACAGGGGGGATGAGCAGTTCTTC

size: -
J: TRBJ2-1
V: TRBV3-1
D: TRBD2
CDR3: CASSQEAGAANEQFF
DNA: TGTGCCAGCAGCCAAGAAGCGGGGGCGGCAAATGAGCAGTTCTTC

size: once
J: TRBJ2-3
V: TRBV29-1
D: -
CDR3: CSVEYRGTDTQYF
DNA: TGCAGCGTTGAGTACAGGGGCACAGATACGCAGTATTTT

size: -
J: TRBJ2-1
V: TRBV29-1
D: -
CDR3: CSVEVGGRARYNEQFF
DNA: TGCAGCGTTGAAGTCGGGGGCAGGGCTCGATACAATGAGCAGTTCTTC

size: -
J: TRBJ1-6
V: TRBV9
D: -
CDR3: CASSLDQSSPLHF
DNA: TGTGCCAGCAGCCTCGACCAATCCTCACCCCTCCACTTT

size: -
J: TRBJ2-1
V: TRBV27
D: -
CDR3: CASMWAGRVGEQFF
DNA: TGTGCCAGCATGTGGGCAGGGCGAGTAGGTGAGCAGTTCTTC

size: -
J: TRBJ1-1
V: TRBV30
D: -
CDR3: CAWSPVVAEAFF
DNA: TGTGCCTGGAGTCCGGTCGTCGCTGAAGCTTTCTTT

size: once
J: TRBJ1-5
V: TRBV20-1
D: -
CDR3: CSVSVGGPLGPQHF
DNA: TGCAGTGTTTCGGTTGGGGGACCATTGGGGCCCCAGCATTTT

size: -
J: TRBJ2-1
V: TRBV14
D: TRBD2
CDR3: CASSQVTGRDEQFF
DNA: TGTGCCAGCAGCCAAGTTACTGGGAGGGATGAGCAGTTCTTC

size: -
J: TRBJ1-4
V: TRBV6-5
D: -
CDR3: CASKHEKLFF
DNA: TGTGCCAGCAAGCATGAAAAACTGTTTTTT

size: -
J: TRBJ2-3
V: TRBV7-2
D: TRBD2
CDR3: CASSSSKLAGPSTDTQYF
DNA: TGTGCCAGCAGCTCCTCTAAGCTAGCGGGCCCTAGCACAGATACGCAGTATTTT

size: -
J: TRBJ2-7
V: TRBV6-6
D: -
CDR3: CASSYTGYEQYF
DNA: TGTGCCAGCAGTTACACAGGTTACGAGCAGTACTTC

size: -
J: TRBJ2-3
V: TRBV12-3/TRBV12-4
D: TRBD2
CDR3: CASSSTGTSGPEDTQYF
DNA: TGTGCCAGCAGTTCTACCGGGACTAGCGGACCTGAGGATACGCAGTATTTT

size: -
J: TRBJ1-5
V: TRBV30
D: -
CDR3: CAWSEVGGQPQHF
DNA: TGTGCCTGGAGTGAGGTCGGGGGCCAGCCCCAGCATTTT

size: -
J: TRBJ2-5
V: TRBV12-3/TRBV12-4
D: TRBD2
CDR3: CASSGTSREETQYF
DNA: TGTGCCAGCAGTGGGACTAGCAGAGAAGAGACCCAGTACTTC

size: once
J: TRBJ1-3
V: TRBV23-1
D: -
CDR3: CASSRTRESGNTIYF
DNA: TGCGCCAGCAGTCGAACAAGGGAGTCTGGAAACACCATATATTTT

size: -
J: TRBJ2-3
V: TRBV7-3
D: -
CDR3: CASSIDGNTQYF
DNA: TGTGCCAGCAGCATTGACGGGAACACGCAGTATTTT

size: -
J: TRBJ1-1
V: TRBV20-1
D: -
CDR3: CSAREGGPTGNTEAFF
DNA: TGCAGTGCTAGAGAGGGGGGGCCCACAGGGAACACTGAAGCTTTCTTT

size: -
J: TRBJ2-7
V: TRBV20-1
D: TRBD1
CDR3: CSARTGGASHEQYF
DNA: TGCAGTGCTCGGACAGGGGGCGCATCCCACGAGCAGTACTTC

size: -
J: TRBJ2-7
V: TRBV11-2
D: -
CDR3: CASSLEPSSYEQYF
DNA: TGTGCCAGCAGCTTAGAGCCGAGCTCCTACGAGCAGTACTTC

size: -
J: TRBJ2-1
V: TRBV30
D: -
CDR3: CAWWGDSRGSSEQFF
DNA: TGTGCCTGGTGGGGGGACTCCAGAGGGTCTTCTGAGCAGTTCTTC

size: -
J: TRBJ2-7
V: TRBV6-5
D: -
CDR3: CASTGVGHGQYF
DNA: TGTGCCAGCACAGGGGTTGGGCACGGGCAGTACTTC

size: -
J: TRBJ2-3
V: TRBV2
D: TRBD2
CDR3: CASSEAREAGGTDTQYF
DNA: TGTGCCAGCAGTGAAGCGCGGGAAGCGGGGGGCACAGATACGCAGTATTTT

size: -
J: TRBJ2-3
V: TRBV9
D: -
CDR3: CASSRGGQFTDTQYF
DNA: TGTGCCAGCAGCCGCGGGGGCCAATTCACAGATACGCAGTATTTT

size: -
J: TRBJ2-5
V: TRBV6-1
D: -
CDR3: CASSGAGTQETQYF
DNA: TGTGCCAGCTCGGGTGCAGGGACCCAAGAGACCCAGTACTTC

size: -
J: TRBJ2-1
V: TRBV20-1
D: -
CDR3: CSAKSEVEQFF
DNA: TGCAGTGCTAAAAGCGAGGTCGAGCAGTTCTTC

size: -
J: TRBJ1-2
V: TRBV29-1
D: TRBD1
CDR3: CSVGGDSFNYGYTF
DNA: TGCAGCGTTGGAGGGGACAGCTTTAACTATGGCTACACCTTC

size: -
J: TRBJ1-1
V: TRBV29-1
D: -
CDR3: CSVGRAGGEAFF
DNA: TGCAGCGTTGGAAGGGCCGGGGGTGAAGCTTTCTTT

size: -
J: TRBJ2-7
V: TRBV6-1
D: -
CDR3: CASSELQISSYEQYF
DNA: TGTGCCAGCAGTGAACTACAGATCTCCTCCTACGAGCAGTACTTC

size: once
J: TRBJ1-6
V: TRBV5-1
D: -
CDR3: CASSLVFRTDPNSPLHF
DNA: TGCGCCAGCAGCTTGGTTTTTAGGACAGACCCTAATTCACCCCTCCACTTT

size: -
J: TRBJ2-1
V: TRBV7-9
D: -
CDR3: CASSSRNRYNEQFF
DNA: TGTGCCAGCAGCTCCAGAAATAGGTACAATGAGCAGTTCTTC

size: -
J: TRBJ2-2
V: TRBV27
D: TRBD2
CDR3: CASSGGAGLNTGELFF
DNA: TGTGCCAGCAGTGGGGGAGCGGGGCTCAACACCGGGGAGCTGTTTTTT

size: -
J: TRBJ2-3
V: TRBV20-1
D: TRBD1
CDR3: CSAILRTGEYTDTQYF
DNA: TGCAGTGCTATTCTGAGGACAGGGGAATACACAGATACGCAGTATTTT

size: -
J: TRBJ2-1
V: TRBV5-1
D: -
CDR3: CASSPVEGGVSYNEQFF
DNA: TGCGCCAGCAGCCCAGTGGAAGGGGGGGTCTCCTACAATGAGCAGTTCTTC

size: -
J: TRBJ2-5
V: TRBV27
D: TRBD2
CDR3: CASSLQRGPQETQYF
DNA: TGTGCCAGCAGTTTACAGCGGGGGCCACAAGAGACCCAGTACTTC

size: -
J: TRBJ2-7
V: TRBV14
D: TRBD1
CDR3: CASSQVRAGQGTFEQYF
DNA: TGTGCCAGCAGCCAAGTGCGGGCGGGACAGGGAACATTCGAGCAGTACTTC

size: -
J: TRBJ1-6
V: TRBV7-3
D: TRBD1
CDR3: CASSSSPRDRGSPLHF
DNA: TGTGCCAGCAGCTCGAGCCCCCGGGACAGGGGTTCACCCCTCCACTTT

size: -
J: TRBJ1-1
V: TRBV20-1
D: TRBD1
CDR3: CSARAPTGTNTEAFF
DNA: TGCAGTGCTAGAGCCCCGACAGGGACGAACACTGAAGCTTTCTTT

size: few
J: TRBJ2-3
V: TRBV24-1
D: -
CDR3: CATSDSGSDTQYF
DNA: TGTGCCACCAGTGATTCAGGGTCAGATACGCAGTATTTT

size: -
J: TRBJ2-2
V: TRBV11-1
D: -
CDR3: CASSLLVGGPNTGELFF
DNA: TGTGCCAGCAGCCTCCTGGTGGGGGGGCCGAACACCGGGGAGCTGTTTTTT

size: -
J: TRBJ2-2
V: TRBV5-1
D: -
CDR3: CASRLNTGELFF
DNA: TGCGCCAGCAGACTAAATACCGGGGAGCTGTTTTTT